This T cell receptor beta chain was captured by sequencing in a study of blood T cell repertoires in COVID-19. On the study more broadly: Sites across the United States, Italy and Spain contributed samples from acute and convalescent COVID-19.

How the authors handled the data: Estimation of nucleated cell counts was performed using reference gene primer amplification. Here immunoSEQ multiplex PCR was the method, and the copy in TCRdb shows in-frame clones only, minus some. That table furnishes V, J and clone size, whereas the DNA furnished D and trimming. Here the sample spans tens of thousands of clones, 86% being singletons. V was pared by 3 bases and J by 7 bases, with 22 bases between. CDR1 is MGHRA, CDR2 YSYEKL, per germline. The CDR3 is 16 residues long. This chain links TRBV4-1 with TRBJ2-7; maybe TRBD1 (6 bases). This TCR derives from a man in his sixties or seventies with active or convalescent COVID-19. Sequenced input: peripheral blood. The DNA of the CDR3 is TGCGCCAGCAGCCACCCAGGACGGGACACCACTAGAGAGCAGTACTTC. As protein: CASSHPGRDTTREQYF.